This TCR beta chain originates from a study of cytomegalovirus exposure and HLA in healthy donors. Study-wide points: CMV serostatus was the sole immune exposure information available. CMV antigen specificity of three CMV-associated chains was confirmed in vitro.

To note about this clone: Its antigen is unidentified.

Germline CDR1 SGHRS, CDR2 YFSETQ. J lost 4 bases, V lost 1 base, and 5 bases had no gene match. There are 15 residues in the CDR3. The PCR ran on 60 Vbeta and 13 Jbeta primers. The data were produced by immunoSEQ multiplex PCR, yet TCRdb's version contains in-frame clones alone and is incomplete. The table shows 160,000 or so clones, with 60% to 80% occurring only once. The TCR was taken from a man aged 50-59 years in good health and CMV-seropositive. This sequence joins TRBV5-1 and TRBJ2-3; TRBD1 matches at 8 bases. Sequenced material: PBMCs. The chain's CDR3 is CASSLRQGASDTQYF. CDR3 DNA sequence: TGCGCCAGCAGCTTGCGCCAGGGGGCGTCAGATACGCAGTATTTT.